The T cell receptor (beta chain) under discussion was sequenced for a study of blood T cell repertoires in COVID-19. Study summary: Collection of acute and convalescent COVID-19 samples took place in the United States, Italy and Spain.

The CDR3 length is 13 residues. Germline V CDR1 and CDR2: MNHEY, SVGAGI. The J segment lost 2 bases and the V segment lost 8 bases, leaving 6 bases of the junction unmatched. In the original workflow: Cell counts per sample came from amplifying reference gene primers. Libraries were prepared by immunoSEQ multiplex PCR; TCRdb keeps only in-frame clonotypes and omits some of them. The V and J calls and clone size are taken from that table; D and trimming were inferred from the DNA. The table has around 250,000 clones, about 86% seen once. The chain combines TRBV6-5 with TRBJ2-7; 7 bases match TRBD2. This sequence originates from a man aged 50-59 years with active or convalescent COVID-19. The sequenced material came from peripheral blood. The CDR3 reads CASSPAGTYEQYF. The CDR3 DNA follows: TGTGCCAGCTCACCAGCGGGGACCTACGAGCAGTACTTC.